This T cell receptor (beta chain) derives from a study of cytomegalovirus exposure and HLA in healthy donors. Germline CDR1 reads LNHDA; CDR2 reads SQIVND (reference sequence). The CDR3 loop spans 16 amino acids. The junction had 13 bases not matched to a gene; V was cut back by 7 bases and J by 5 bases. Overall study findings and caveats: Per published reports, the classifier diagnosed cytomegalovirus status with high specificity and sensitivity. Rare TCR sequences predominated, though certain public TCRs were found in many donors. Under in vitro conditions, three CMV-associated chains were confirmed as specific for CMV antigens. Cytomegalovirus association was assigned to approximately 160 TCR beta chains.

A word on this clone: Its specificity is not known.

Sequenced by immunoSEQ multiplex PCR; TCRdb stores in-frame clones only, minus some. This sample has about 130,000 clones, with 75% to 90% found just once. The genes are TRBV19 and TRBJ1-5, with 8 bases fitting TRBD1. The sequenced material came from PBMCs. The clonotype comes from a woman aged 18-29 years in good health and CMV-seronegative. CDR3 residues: CASTSGRRGHHQPQHF. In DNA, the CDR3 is TGTGCCAGTACCTCAGGGCGCAGGGGGCATCATCAGCCCCAGCATTTT. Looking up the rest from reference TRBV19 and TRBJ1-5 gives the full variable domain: DGGITQSPKYLFRKEGQNVTLSCEQNLNHDAMYWYRQDPGQGLRLIYYSQIVNDFQKGDIAEGYSVSREKKESFPLTVTSAQKNPTAFYLCASTSGRRGHHQPQHFGDGTRLSIL.